This T cell receptor (beta chain) was captured by sequencing in a study of monozygotic twins with cystic fibrosis. Overall study context: Libraries were built from around 3 micrograms of fragmented DNA using about 16 PCR cycles.

Overall study findings and caveats: Monozygotic CF twins shared more identical nucleotide clonotypes than unrelated patients. In this small cohort, shared CDR3 numbers showed no association with age, concordance or disease severity. The repertoire was suggested to be naive-dominated, clonality median about 0.009.

On this clone itself: No antigen is known for it.

Clones were read by immunoSEQ multiplex PCR, and TCRdb kept only the in-frame ones, dropping some. This sample has 20,000 to 25,000 clones, with roughly 97% found just once. Per the germline V gene, CDR1 is MGHRA and CDR2 is YSYEKL. The CDR3 runs to 17 residues. Trimming took 1 base from V and 4 from J, leaving 18 bases between them. V and J are TRBV4-1 and TRBJ2-3; tentatively, D is TRBD2 (6 bases). The clonotype was recovered from a girl aged 5-17 years with cystic fibrosis. The sequenced material came from blood. CDR3 sequence: CASSQGLRRAGADTQYF. Here the CDR3 DNA reads TGCGCCAGCAGCCAAGGGCTCAGGAGGGCCGGAGCAGATACGCAGTATTTT.